This T cell receptor (beta chain) comes out of a study of blood T cell repertoires in COVID-19. Study details: Donors in the United States, Italy and Spain gave samples during acute or convalescent COVID-19. T cells, B-cell-depleted T cells, or PBMCs provided the cDNA or gDNA that served as material.

In the original analysis: Reference gene primer amplification gave estimated nucleated cell counts. The assay was immunoSEQ multiplex PCR, and TCRdb's table has in-frame clones only and misses some. V, J and clone size are those of that table, while D and trimming were read from the DNA. The data show some 670,000 clones, 75% to 90% seen once. This clone came up once. The sequence derives from a woman under 30 with acute or convalescent COVID-19. Sequenced: peripheral blood.

The CDR3 region has the DNA TGTGCCACCAGTGATTGGGACAGCTACAATGAGCAGTTCTTC. The encoded protein is CATSDWDSYNEQFF. The chain has TRBV24-1 and TRBJ2-1; 7 nucleotides align to TRBD1. Germline V lookup: CDR1 KGHDR, CDR2 SFDVKD. This CDR3 is 14 amino acids long. V lost 2 bases, J lost 3 bases, and 0 bases stayed unmatched.